This record covers a single TCR beta chain. Only a few counts were recorded for this clonotype. The antigen this receptor binds is unknown. No quality values exist for individual bases; no much larger clone is one base distant. Ficoll-Paque density gradient centrifugation was the method used to isolate PBMCs. These data belong to a study of T-cell memory formation after mild COVID-19 (dated by TCRdb to 2020 to 2022). Regarding the complete study: Most TCR sequence clusters were specific to one of the two donors. In two donors, T-cell clones that expanded and contracted after mild COVID-19 were followed by sequencing TCRalpha and TCRbeta repertoires longitudinally. The cohort was made up of two young adult volunteers, one female and one male, who were previously healthy. Overall study results and their limits: From day 15 to 85, contracting clones showed balanced CD4/CD8 phenotypes, whereas a second wave of clones that expanded from day 15 to 37 leaned towards CD4+. Contracting CD4+ clones were located mainly in the CM and EM memory subsets, whereas CD8+ clones were found to be enriched in EMRA. Some responding clones were found in pre-infection memory, which suggests that pre-existing cross-reactive memory T cells took part in the SARS-CoV-2 response. SARS-CoV-2 specificity was not confirmed for the second-wave clones peaking on day 37. The study covered only two mild cases, and larger cohorts including severe cases with pre-infection samples were considered necessary.

Sequenced using an Illumina NovaSeq 6000. TCRalpha and TCRbeta cDNA libraries were constructed by 5'RACE with constant-segment primers, with sample barcodes and unique molecular identifiers being introduced. RNA was extracted from every sample with Trizol reagent. The libraries were amplified in two PCR steps, and the second step added a second sample barcode and Illumina TruSeq adapters. Sequencing of libraries was performed on an Illumina NovaSeq with 2 x 150 bp paired-end reads. The authors' analysis ran thus. With migec v1.2.7, reads were demultiplexed and then collapsed into UMI-guided consensus sequences. Using mixcr v2.1.11, UMI consensuses were aligned to TRA and TRB V and J templates and then assembled into clonotypes. Clonotypes were classified as expanded or contracted when called significant by both edgeR and NoisET, with noise models trained on biological replicates. For edgeR calls, a false discovery rate-adjusted p below 0.01 and a log2 fold-change threshold of 1 were applied. As an exploratory analysis of dynamics, max-normalized trajectories of the 1000 most abundant clonotypes were examined by PCA with hierarchical clustering. Separately sequenced CD4+ and CD8+ repertoires were used to assign a CD4 or CD8 phenotype to each responding clone. TCRdb's own reprocessing of the public reads used fastp at Q25 and MiXCR and kept productive beta chains. Each record represents a unique CDR3 protein, reported with the most common genes and DNA among its rows. These V and J calls originate from TCRdb's pipeline instead of the authors' own analysis. The sample table shows about 290,000 distinct CDR3 sequences, and approximately 15% are seen once. The top ten hold approximately 23% of the sample.

Sequencing was done on a sample of PBMCs or a T cell subset sorted from them (not recorded which). This clonotype was obtained from a man aged 18 to 29 who had mild COVID-19 (a few samples of this study predate the infection). The sample titles of this study are shuffled in the database, so cell type and time point are left out; the donor was told from shared clones.

The DNA sequence follows: TGTGCCAGCAGCGTATCAGCGCGAGCTAGCACAGATACGCAGTATTTT. It translates to CASSVSARASTDTQYF. The rearrangement joined TRBV9 to TRBJ2-3; the D segment cannot be called with confidence. Reading from cysteine to phenylalanine, the CDR3 counts 16 amino acids. The retained sequence is limited to the CDR3, 48 bases, with the frame set at the first base. Cut back by 1 base and 0 bases, the V and J ends lie 12 bases apart. CDR1 SGDLS and CDR2 YYNGEE are derived from the germline V gene.